This TCR beta chain was sequenced in a study of blood T cell repertoires in COVID-19 (dated by TCRdb to about 2020). In the study overall: Samples covering the acute and convalescent phases of COVID-19 were provided by collaborators in the United States, Italy and Spain. The material from the prospective study consisted of cDNA or gDNA derived from T cells, B-cell-depleted T cells, or PBMCs. Deeply sampled blood TCRbeta repertoires from subjects exposed to, actively infected with, or recovered from COVID-19 were included in the dataset. The repertoires were released in a freely available public database meant as a resource for research on the immune response to SARS-CoV-2. The samples were drawn from two sources: the first 160 participants of the ongoing ImmuneRACE study, and some 1,300 subjects contributed by 6 global collaborators. Sample metadata almost always included a de-identified subject ID, COVID-19 status, age in years and sex. Where HLA class I and class II types were available, the types were taken from metadata supplied by the sample provider, not from assay-based typing.

Study-wide findings and limitations: Clinical and demographic metadata were provided uncurated, with the amount varying by source and participant.

Participants in the prospective study were enrolled through a virtual design, were aged 18 to 89 years, and lived in roughly 24 United States geographic areas. In the prospective study, participants were assigned to cohorts based on the clinical history participants reported in a screening survey and a study questionnaire. For ImmuneRACE Cohort 3, a participant was defined as recovered based on two consecutive negative NP/OP PCR tests, clearance by a healthcare professional, or resolution of symptoms. Each participant in the prospective study had whole blood, serum and a nasopharyngeal or oropharyngeal swab collected by mobile phlebotomists. Participants in the prospective study had the option to provide additional blood draws and questionnaires over a roughly two-month period. Before DNA extraction, prospective study blood samples were shipped either frozen or at room temperature. Regarding this clone: Its target antigen remains unknown. No base quality values were provided; no much bigger clone lies one nucleotide off.

TCRbeta CDR3 regions were amplified from genomic DNA using the immunoSEQ Assay, a bias-controlled multiplex PCR. Per the authors' processing: Nucleated cell counts per sample were estimated from amplification of reference gene primers within the assay. To quantify the absolute abundance of each unique TCRbeta CDR3 rearrangement, sequence reads were collapsed and filtered. For each sample, productive Simpson clonality was calculated as the square root of Simpson's diversity index over productive rearrangements. This immuneACCESS table, as held by TCRdb, lists in-frame sequences with V and J called but not all clones. Of the missing ones, under half trace to an unresolved V gene in checked studies; the others have no known cause. The V and J calls and the clone size are those of that table, but D and trimming were determined from the DNA. This sample lists more than 300,000 clones; over 85% were detected once. The leading ten clones occupy roughly a tenth of the sample.

Sequenced input: PBMCs or T cells enriched from blood (not recorded which). The clonotype comes from a woman aged 25 to 39 who had recovered from COVID-19.

The DNA sequence reads TGTGCCAGCAGCTTGGAGGGGGCTGTGAACGAGCAGTACTTC. Translated, it reads CASSLEGAVNEQYF. The sequence is built from TRBV7-9 and TRBJ2-7, and the D gene may be TRBD1, 7 bases matching. Cut back by 3 bases and 5 bases, the V and J ends lie 14 bases apart. The CDR1 and CDR2 encoded by the germline V gene (reference sequence) are SEHNR and FQNEAQ. From cysteine to phenylalanine, the CDR3 is 14 amino acids long. CDR3 DNA is the only sequence kept; it has 42 bases, read in frame from the first base.